The clone carrying this T cell receptor (beta chain) was observed a single time. This CDR3 spans 14 amino acids. V gave up 3 bases and J gave up 5 bases; unmatched junction bases: 2. Germline loops: CDR1 KGHSH, CDR2 LQKENI. The data were obtained in a study of blood T cell repertoires in COVID-19. Study-wide background: Samples taken during acute and convalescent COVID-19 were collected in the United States, Italy and Spain. The analysed material was cDNA or gDNA that came from T cells, B-cell-depleted T cells, or PBMCs.

Sequenced by immunoSEQ multiplex PCR; TCRdb stores in-frame clones only, minus some. The sample records about 97,000 clones, almost 85% being singletons. The sample was peripheral blood. This receptor was taken from a man aged 65-85 years with acute or convalescent COVID-19. V and J are TRBV18 and TRBJ2-5, with 11 bases aligning to TRBD2. The CDR3 region is CASSPSGGAETQYF. DNA of the CDR3: TGTGCCAGCTCACCTAGCGGGGGGGCTGAGACCCAGTACTTC.